This T cell receptor (beta chain) originates from a study of CD8+ T cells in alopecia areata. The wider study: Patients in the treated group were given tofacitinib by mouth, 5 to 10 mg twice a day. The protocol delivered tofacitinib for 6 to 18 months, then withdrew it for 6 months.

Treatment described: oral pan-JAK inhibitor, 5-10 mg twice daily. Lesional scalp punch biopsies and peripheral blood came from alopecia areata patients. Sequencing relied on a cDNA template that was reverse transcribed from extracted RNA. Some clones are missing from TCRdb's copy, which holds only in-frame ones; the method was immunoSEQ multiplex PCR. The table shows roughly 100,000 clones, with under 70% occurring only once. This clone was detected only a few times. Germline CDR1 reads SGHRS; CDR2 reads YFSETQ. This CDR3 region has 15 residues. The V and J ends lost 0 bases and 8 bases respectively, with 17 bases between them.

This chain links TRBV5-1 with TRBJ1-1, with a possible D match to TRBD1 (5 bases). This TCR came from a human donor with alopecia areata. The sample here was CD8+ T cells sorted from blood, taken at week 4, from a patient treated with tofacitinib. The CDR3, as DNA: TGCGCCAGCAGCTTGGCCATTTTGGGGGAAGTAGAAGCTTTCTTT. It yields the protein CASSLAILGEVEAFF.